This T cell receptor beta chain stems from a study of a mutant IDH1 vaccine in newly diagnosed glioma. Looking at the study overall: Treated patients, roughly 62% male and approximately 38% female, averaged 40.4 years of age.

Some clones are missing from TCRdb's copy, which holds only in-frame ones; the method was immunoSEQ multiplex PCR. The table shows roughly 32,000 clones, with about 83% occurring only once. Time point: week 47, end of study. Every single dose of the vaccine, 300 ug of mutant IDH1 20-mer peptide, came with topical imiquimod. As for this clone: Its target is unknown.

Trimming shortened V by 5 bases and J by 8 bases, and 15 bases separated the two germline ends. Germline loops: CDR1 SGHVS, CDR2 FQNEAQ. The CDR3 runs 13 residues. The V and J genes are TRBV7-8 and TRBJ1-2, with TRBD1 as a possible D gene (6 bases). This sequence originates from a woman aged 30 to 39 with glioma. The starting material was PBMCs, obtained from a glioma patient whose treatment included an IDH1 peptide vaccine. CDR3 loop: CASSLLGGAGYTF. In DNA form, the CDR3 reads TGTGCCAGCAGCCTCCTCGGGGGCGCGGGCTACACCTTC.